The clone carrying this T cell receptor beta chain has a handful of counts. What it recognizes is unknown. The TCR beta library used iRepertoire HTBI primers with Arm-PCR amplification of CDR3. Each CDR3 protein gets one entry after TCRdb re-called the multiplex PCR reads with MiXCR. The table shows over 500,000 distinct CDR3 sequences, with roughly 16% occurring only once. The data were obtained in a study of regulatory T cells in long-lasting Graves disease. Overall study findings and caveats: Persistent Graves' cases showed lower TCR diversity than newly diagnosed cases.

Germline loops: CDR1 MNHEY, CDR2 SVGEGT. V lost 5 bases, J lost 2 bases, and 13 bases lay in between. The CDR3 is 15 amino acids. Regarding time point: newly diagnosed GD, antithyroid drugs for less than 3 months. Researchers made the TCR library from RNA that was extracted from PBMCs. The patient group derived from an endocrinology department in Xi'an, China. Each patient gave 7.5 to 9 milliliters of EDTA-anticoagulated peripheral blood. In addition, the sample was reused for a study of T cells in Graves' hyperthyroidism and ophthalmopathy.

The sequence derives from a woman aged 25 to 39 with Graves disease. The starting material was peripheral blood mononuclear cells (PBMCs), obtained at new diagnosis, from a patient treated with antithyroid drugs. The chain combines TRBV6-2 or TRBV6-3 with TRBJ2-1; a possible D gene is TRBD2 (5 bases). The CDR3 coding sequence is TGTGCCAGCAGTGCCCAGGCCGGGGCCTACAATGAGCAGTTCTTC. It is translated as CASSAQAGAYNEQFF.